This TCR beta chain was sequenced in a study of blood T cell repertoires in COVID-19. Study as a whole: Samples came from the United States, Italy and Spain, spanning acute and convalescent COVID-19.

The CDR3 loop spans 14 amino acids. Germline assignment: CDR1 MNHEY and CDR2 SVGAGI. V lost 8 bases and J lost 4; bases outside the gene matches: 6. TCRdb's table, derived via immunoSEQ multiplex PCR, lists solely in-frame clones and lacks some. The sample includes approximately 70,000 clones, 75% to 90% seen only once; the top ten take 6% to 8%. This clonotype was sampled from an elderly woman with active COVID-19. J is TRBJ2-3 and V is TRBV6-5, with 10 bases identical to TRBD2. Source material: peripheral blood. DNA of the CDR3: TGTGCCAGCGGCCTAGCGGGAGTAGCAGATACGCAGTATTTT. It specifies CASGLAGVADTQYF.